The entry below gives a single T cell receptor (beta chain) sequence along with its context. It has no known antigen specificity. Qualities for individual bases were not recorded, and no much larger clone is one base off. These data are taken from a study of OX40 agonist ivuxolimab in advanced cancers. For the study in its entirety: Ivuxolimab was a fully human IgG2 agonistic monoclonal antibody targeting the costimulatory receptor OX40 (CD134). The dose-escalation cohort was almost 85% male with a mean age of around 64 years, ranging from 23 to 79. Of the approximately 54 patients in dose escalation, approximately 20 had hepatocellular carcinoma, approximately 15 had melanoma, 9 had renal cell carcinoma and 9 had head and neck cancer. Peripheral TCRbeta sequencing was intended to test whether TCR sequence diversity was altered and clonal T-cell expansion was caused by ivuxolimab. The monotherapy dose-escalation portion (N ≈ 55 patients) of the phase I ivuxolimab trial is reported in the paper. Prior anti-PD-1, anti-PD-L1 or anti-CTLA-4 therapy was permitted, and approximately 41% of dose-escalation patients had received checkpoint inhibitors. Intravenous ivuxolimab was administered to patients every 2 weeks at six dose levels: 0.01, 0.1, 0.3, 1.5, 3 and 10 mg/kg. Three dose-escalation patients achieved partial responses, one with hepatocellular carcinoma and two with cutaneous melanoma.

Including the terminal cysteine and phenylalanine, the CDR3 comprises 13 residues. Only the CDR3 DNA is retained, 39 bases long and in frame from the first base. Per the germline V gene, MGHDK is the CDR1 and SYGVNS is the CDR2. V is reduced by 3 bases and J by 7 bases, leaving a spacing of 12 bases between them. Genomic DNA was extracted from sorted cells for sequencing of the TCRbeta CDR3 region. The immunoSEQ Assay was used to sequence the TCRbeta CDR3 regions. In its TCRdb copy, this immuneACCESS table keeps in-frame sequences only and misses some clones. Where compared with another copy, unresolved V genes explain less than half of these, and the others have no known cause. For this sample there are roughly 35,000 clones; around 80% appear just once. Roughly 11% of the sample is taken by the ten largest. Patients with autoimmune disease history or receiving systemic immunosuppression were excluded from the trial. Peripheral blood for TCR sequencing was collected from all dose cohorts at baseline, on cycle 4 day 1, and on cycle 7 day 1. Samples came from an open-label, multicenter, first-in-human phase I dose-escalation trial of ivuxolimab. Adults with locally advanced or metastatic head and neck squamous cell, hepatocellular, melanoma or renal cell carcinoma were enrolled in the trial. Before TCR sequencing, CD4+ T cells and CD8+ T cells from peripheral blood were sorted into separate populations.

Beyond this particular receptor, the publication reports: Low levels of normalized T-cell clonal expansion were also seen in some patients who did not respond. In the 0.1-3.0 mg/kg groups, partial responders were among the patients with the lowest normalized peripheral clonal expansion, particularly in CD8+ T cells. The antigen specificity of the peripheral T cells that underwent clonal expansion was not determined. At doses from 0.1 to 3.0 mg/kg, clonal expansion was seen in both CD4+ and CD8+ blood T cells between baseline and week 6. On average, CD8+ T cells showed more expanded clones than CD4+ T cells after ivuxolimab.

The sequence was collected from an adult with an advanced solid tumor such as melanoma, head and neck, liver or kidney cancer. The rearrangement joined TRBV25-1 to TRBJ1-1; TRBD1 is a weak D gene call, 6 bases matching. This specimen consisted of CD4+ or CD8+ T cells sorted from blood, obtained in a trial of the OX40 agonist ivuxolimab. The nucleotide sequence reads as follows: TGTGCCAGCAGTGATACAGGGACTTATGAAGCTTTCTTT. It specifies CASSDTGTYEAFF.